These 22 T cell receptor beta chains were sequenced from one sample in a study of T cell therapy after organ transplantation. Method: immunoSEQ multiplex PCR; TCRdb's copy keeps in-frame clones and lacks some. Of approximately 52,000 clones detected, around 93% appear once; the ten largest clones hold about 2.9%. The antigens of these receptors remain unknown. The source was CD8+ T cells from blood, collected before autologous CMV-specific T cell therapy. The receptors were sampled from a human patient who had received a solid organ transplant and had CMV disease.

The chain is built from TRBV18 and TRBJ1-5; 7 bases match TRBD1. The CDR3 runs to 18 residues. V dropped 2 bases and J dropped 1; count of bases not matched to a gene: 11. Germline values: CDR1 KGHSH, CDR2 LQKENI. The CDR3 nucleotides read TGTGCCAGCTCACCAGGGGTCGGATTGACAGGGAGCAATCAGCCCCAGCATTTT. The encoded protein is CASSPGVGLTGSNQPQHF.

This sequence joins TRBV5-1 and TRBJ2-7, with D possibly TRBD2 on 6 matching bases. Deletions cut 3 bases from V and 5 bases from J, with 18 bases between. Germline assignment: CDR1 SGHRS and CDR2 YFSETQ. This CDR3 has 15 amino acids. The CDR3 loop is CASSSGLQLGNEQYF. The CDR3 DNA follows: TGCGCCAGCAGCTCGGGACTCCAACTGGGGAACGAGCAGTACTTC.

J is TRBJ1-5 and V is TRBV27; D is uncertain. CDR3 size: 14 residues. V lost 2 bases and J 1 base, leaving 6 bases between the germline ends. The germline V gene has CDR1 MNHEY and CDR2 SMNVEV (reference sequence). In nucleotides, the CDR3 is TGTGCCAGCAGTTTAGTACAAAGCAATCAGCCCCAGCATTTT. Amino acids: CASSLVQSNQPQHF.

Written as DNA, the CDR3 is TGCGCCAGCAGCCAAGATTGGTCTTTTTCAACTGATACGCAGTATTTT. It codes for CASSQDWSFSTDTQYF. This chain uses TRBV4-3 with TRBJ2-3; no clear D gene. CDR3 length: 16 residues. Germline CDR1 reads LGHNA; CDR2 reads YSLEER. The ends were cut back, 0 bases at V and 6 bases at J, with 16 bases in the middle.

This sequence joins TRBV9 and TRBJ1-1; D remains ambiguous. The CDR3 length is 12 residues. Trimming cost V 1 base and J 0 bases, with 1 base left between them. Germline V gene lookup returns CDR1 SGDLS and CDR2 YYNGEE. CDR3 nucleotides: TGTGCCAGCAGCGTAATGAACACTGAAGCTTTCTTT. Translating it yields CASSVMNTEAFF.

This chain uses TRBV19 with TRBJ2-7, with D tentatively TRBD1 or TRBD2 (5 bases each). Germline V gives CDR1 LNHDA, CDR2 SQIVND (reference sequence). The CDR3 totals 13 residues. Trimming stripped 10 bases from V and 7 bases from J, with 20 bases between. The CDR3 nucleotides are TGTGCCACCGGGGAGCAGGGAACGGCGGAGCAGTACTTC. It translates to CATGEQGTAEQYF.

This clone is a singleton in its sample. V is TRBV18 and J is TRBJ2-1; maybe TRBD2 (6 bases). Germline lookup yields CDR1 KGHSH and CDR2 LQKENI. CDR3 length: 16 amino acids. Between the trimmed V and J ends, which lost 3 bases and 3 bases, there was a span of 15 bases. The CDR3 DNA is TGTGCCAGCTCACCGGAGGGGCGGTTTGGCTACAATGAGCAGTTCTTC. Encoded protein: CASSPEGRFGYNEQFF.

The chain recombines TRBV7-9 with TRBJ2-7, with D unresolved. The CDR3 is 12 residues long. Germline V gene sequence: CDR1 SEHNR, CDR2 FQNEAQ (reference sequence). Between the trimmed V and J ends, which lost 0 bases and 6 bases, there was a span of 6 bases. The CDR3 bases are TGTGCCAGCAGCTTAGCCCTACCCGAGCAGTACTTC. This translates into CASSLALPEQYF.

This sequence joins TRBV4-1 and TRBJ2-3; maybe TRBD2 (7 bases). The germline V gene encodes CDR1 MGHRA and CDR2 YSYEKL. Trimming shortened V by 8 bases and J by 5 bases, and 20 bases separated the two germline ends. This CDR3 has 15 amino acids. CDR3 DNA: TGCGCCAGCGGAATTTTGGGGGGGCTCGGAGATACGCAGTATTTT. Its protein is CASGILGGLGDTQYF.

This clone was seen just once. V is TRBV7-9 and J is TRBJ2-2, with D perhaps given as TRBD1 or TRBD2 (7 bases each). The CDR3 runs to 15 residues. Per germline, CDR1 SEHNR and CDR2 FQNEAQ (reference sequence). The V end was cut by 5 bases, the J end by 7 bases, with 17 bases between. The CDR3 loop reads CASSPQTGRDGELFF. The CDR3 DNA reads TGTGCCAGCAGCCCACAGACAGGGAGGGACGGGGAGCTGTTTTTT.

The genes are TRBV19 and TRBJ2-1, with D tentatively TRBD1 or TRBD2 (6 bases each). Germline V gene data show CDR1 as LNHDA and CDR2 as SQIVND (reference sequence). The CDR3 is 17 residues long. Trimming cost V 3 bases and J 0 bases, with 15 bases left between them. Here the CDR3 DNA reads TGTGCCAGTAGTATGACAGGCGGGGCTGCCTCCTACAATGAGCAGTTCTTC. Its translation: CASSMTGGAASYNEQFF.

The chain has TRBV6-6 and TRBJ1-5; no clear D gene. Trimming left V 2 bases short and J 0 bases short, with 11 bases between. Per germline, CDR1 MNHNY and CDR2 SVGAGI (reference sequence). The CDR3 totals 16 residues. The CDR3 bases are TGTGCCAGCAGTTACAGGGCCCTTTATAGCAATCAGCCCCAGCATTTT. It codes for CASSYRALYSNQPQHF.

The rearrangement joins TRBV6-6 to TRBJ2-1, with D maybe TRBD2 (5 bases). Germline CDR1 and CDR2: MNHNY and SVGAGI (reference sequence). This CDR3 contains 12 residues. With 6 bases removed from V and 8 bases from J, the gap between germline ends came to 11 bases. The CDR3 sequence: CASSFDYDEQFF. The CDR3 DNA is TGTGCCAGCAGCTTCGACTATGATGAGCAGTTCTTC.

The chain uses TRBV27 and TRBJ2-5, with D perhaps TRBD1 (6 bases). Germline CDR1 reads MNHEY; CDR2 reads SMNVEV (reference sequence). The CDR3 length is 14 residues. The V and J ends lost 5 bases and 1 base respectively, with 11 bases between them. CDR3: CASSPRQAQETQYF. CDR3 DNA: TGTGCCAGCAGTCCGAGACAGGCCCAAGAGACCCAGTACTTC.

The V gene is TRBV29-1, the J gene TRBJ2-1; D could derive from TRBD1 or TRBD2 (6 bases each). This CDR3 has 10 amino acids. V lost 4 bases, J lost 10 bases, and 8 bases lay in between. Germline V gene sequence: CDR1 SQVTM, CDR2 ANQGSEA. The CDR3 nucleotides read TGCAGCGTTGTGGGGGGCGAGCAGTTCTTC. It is translated as CSVVGGEQFF.

The genes are TRBV27 and TRBJ1-2; D remains ambiguous. The V end was cut by 5 bases, the J end by 7 bases, with 17 bases between. This CDR3 region has 14 residues. The germline CDR1 and CDR2 sequences are MNHEY and SMNVEV (reference sequence). CDR3 loop: CASSPPSSGGGYTF. The CDR3, as DNA: TGTGCCAGCAGTCCCCCCAGTTCCGGTGGTGGCTACACCTTC.

J is TRBJ2-5 and V is TRBV7-8, with 9 bases lining up with TRBD2. The CDR3 runs 19 residues. V shed 5 bases, J shed 3 bases, and the junction held 19 bases outside the gene matches. The germline V gene has CDR1 SGHVS and CDR2 FQNEAQ. The CDR3 nucleotides are TGTGCCAGCAGCATAGGGGCTTTCGGTTCTAGCGGGGTAGAAGAGACCCAGTACTTC. This translates into CASSIGAFGSSGVEETQYF.

This clone was picked up one time. The chain joins TRBV4-3 to TRBJ2-2; 12 positions agree with TRBD2. The V and J ends lost 4 bases and 6 bases, in that order; junction bases with no gene match: 12. From germline, CDR1 is LGHNA and CDR2 YSLEER. CDR3 length: 18 amino acids. The CDR3 DNA is TGCGCCAGCAGCCCGTTGGCTAGCGGGGGGGCCTTGTCCGGGGAGCTGTTTTTT. Amino acid sequence: CASSPLASGGALSGELFF.

This rearrangement joins TRBV4-3 to TRBJ2-7, with D perhaps TRBD1 or TRBD2 (6 bases each). This CDR3 region has 15 residues. V shed 4 bases and J shed 4 bases, with 17 bases lying between them. Germline assignment: CDR1 LGHNA and CDR2 YSLEER. The CDR3, as DNA: TGCGCCAGCAGCCCCCACCCGGGGGCGGTTTACGAGCAGTACTTC. Translated, it gives CASSPHPGAVYEQYF.

The V call is TRBV11-2, the J call TRBJ1-2; D not certain. Germline CDR1 is SGHAT and CDR2 is FQNNGV. V lost 6 bases, J lost 8 bases, and 13 bases lay in between. The CDR3 has 12 amino acids. The CDR3 DNA follows: TGTGCCAGCAGTCCAGAGCCCTGGGGCTACACCTTC. Residues: CASSPEPWGYTF. Combining the CDR3 with reference TRBV11-2 and TRBJ1-2 gives the whole variable domain EAGVAQSPRYKIIEKRQSVAFWCNPISGHATLYWYQQILGQGPKLLIQFQNNGVVDDSQLPKDRFSAERLKGVDSTLKIQPAKLEDSAVYLCASSPEPWGYTFGSGTRLTVV.

The chain employs TRBV14 and TRBJ1-1, with D uncertain. Trimming removed 6 bases from V and 5 bases from J, with 7 bases in between. There are 11 residues in the CDR3. Germline-derived CDR1 and CDR2 are SGHDN and FVKESK. CDR3 sequence reads: CASSLGTEAFF. The CDR3 nucleotides read TGTGCCAGCAGTCTTGGGACTGAAGCTTTCTTT.

This clone was recorded only once. The V call is TRBV10-1, the J call TRBJ1-2, with TRBD1 as a possible D gene (6 bases). This CDR3 has 13 amino acids. Germline lookup yields CDR1 WNHNN and CDR2 SYGVQD (reference sequence). V dropped 6 bases and J dropped 7 bases, with 15 bases sitting between them. As DNA, the CDR3 is TGCGCCAGCAGCCCCGCAGGGGCCTGTGGCTACACCTTC. Its protein is CASSPAGACGYTF.